A selection of T cell receptor beta chains follows, all from one sample in a study of T cell responses to AZD1222 COVID-19 vaccine. The assay was immunoSEQ multiplex PCR, and TCRdb's table has in-frame clones only and misses some. The data show about 180,000 clones, 80% to 90% seen once. Sequences were derived from peripheral blood, sampled 28 days after the second AZD1222 dose. The receptors come from an adult who received the AZD1222 COVID-19 vaccine. CDR3s include the opening cysteine and the closing phenylalanine or tryptophan. Fields, in order: D gene, V gene, clone size, J gene, CDR3 DNA, CDR3 protein. D genes are given only for firm matches. Clone size is shown for a subset of rows, as once, few, many or a class of expanded clone.

TRBD1	TRBV5-6	-	TRBJ1-6	TGTGCCAGCAGCCCGCCGGACAGGGAAGGACCCCTCCACTTT	CASSPPDREGPLHF
-	TRBV27	-	TRBJ1-2	TGTGCCAGCAGTTTCCACCGGGACACCATACCCTATGGCTACACCTTC	CASSFHRDTIPYGYTF
TRBD2	TRBV9	-	TRBJ2-5	TGTGCCAGCAGCGAGGACCCCTCGGTAGCGGGTCAAGAGACCCAGTACTTC	CASSEDPSVAGQETQYF
-	TRBV2	few	TRBJ1-2	TGTGCCAGCAGTGAAGTTTTGGGAAGCGGCTACACCTTC	CASSEVLGSGYTF
TRBD2	TRBV2	-	TRBJ2-3	TGTGCCAGCAGCAGAGTAGCGGGGGGAACAGATACGCAGTATTTT	CASSRVAGGTDTQYF
-	TRBV6-2/TRBV6-3	-	TRBJ2-4	TGTGCCAGCACCCCAAAAATACAGGGTAGGAACATTCAGTACTTC	CASTPKIQGRNIQYF
-	TRBV19	once	TRBJ1-3	TGTGCCAGTAGTATAGACGGCCCGGCCCGAAACACCATATATTTT	CASSIDGPARNTIYF
-	TRBV3-1/TRBV3-2	-	TRBJ2-3	TGTGCCAGCAGCCGGGACTCCGGTGGGGATACGCAGTATTTT	CASSRDSGGDTQYF
-	TRBV29-1	-	TRBJ2-3	TGCAGCGCGGGGGCGGGAGTGACAGATACGCAGTATTTT	CSAGAGVTDTQYF
-	TRBV5-6	-	TRBJ1-1	TGTGCCAGCAGCGGTCGGGGCGGGCTGGCTGAAGCTTTCTTT	CASSGRGGLAEAFF
-	TRBV5-1	-	TRBJ2-7	TGCGCCAGCAGCTTGGAAGGGCATAGCTCCTACGAGCAGTACTTC	CASSLEGHSSYEQYF
-	TRBV7-8	-	TRBJ1-3	TGTGCCAGCAGCTTAGGAGGGGTCTCTGGAAACACCATATATTTT	CASSLGGVSGNTIYF
TRBD2	TRBV7-6	once	TRBJ2-1	TGTGCCAGCAGCAGTGCCCACGGGGGGTCTTACAATGAGCAGTTCTTC	CASSSAHGGSYNEQFF
-	TRBV7-3	-	TRBJ2-3	TGTGCCAGCAGCCCGGGGGCAGATACGCAGTATTTT	CASSPGADTQYF
-	TRBV10-1	-	TRBJ2-3	TGCGCCAGCAGTGAGTCCATCGGGGACACAGATACGCAGTATTTT	CASSESIGDTDTQYF
TRBD1	TRBV2	-	TRBJ2-7	TGTGCCAGCAGTGGGAGGACAGGGCCCTACGAGCAGTACTTC	CASSGRTGPYEQYF
-	TRBV6-5	-	TRBJ1-1	TGTGCCAGCAGGGGGAGGGGTAGGACTGAAGCTTTCTTT	CASRGRGRTEAFF
-	TRBV19	-	TRBJ1-3	TGTGCCAGTAGTATCCAGGGCCTAGGCGGCGGAAACACCATATATTTT	CASSIQGLGGGNTIYF
TRBD1	TRBV5-1	-	TRBJ2-7	TGCGCCAGCAGCTACGGGACAGAAAGCTCCTACGAGCAGTACTTC	CASSYGTESSYEQYF
-	TRBV5-1	once	TRBJ2-7	TGCGCCAGCAGCTTGGGACAGGTGTACGAGCAGTACTTC	CASSLGQVYEQYF
-	TRBV27	once	TRBJ1-2	TGTGCCAGCAGTTTAGCAGGGAGCTATGGCTACACCTTC	CASSLAGSYGYTF
TRBD1	TRBV19	few	TRBJ1-5	TGTGCCAGTAACCAGGACAGGGCCTACAATCAGCCCCAGCATTTT	CASNQDRAYNQPQHF
-	TRBV5-4	few	TRBJ1-1	TGTGCCAGCAGCCGGGGCGATCGGGACACCCAAGCTTTCTTT	CASSRGDRDTQAFF
-	TRBV9	-	TRBJ2-7	TGTGCCAGCAGCAGAAACGGACAGTCCTACGAGCAGTACTTC	CASSRNGQSYEQYF
-	TRBV7-9	-	TRBJ2-5	TGTGCCAGCAGCTTAGTCTTGGAGTTCCAAGAGACCCAGTACTTC	CASSLVLEFQETQYF
TRBD2	TRBV5-1	-	TRBJ2-2	TGCGCCAGCAGCTTTGCGGGGGCGAACACCGGGGAGCTGTTTTTT	CASSFAGANTGELFF